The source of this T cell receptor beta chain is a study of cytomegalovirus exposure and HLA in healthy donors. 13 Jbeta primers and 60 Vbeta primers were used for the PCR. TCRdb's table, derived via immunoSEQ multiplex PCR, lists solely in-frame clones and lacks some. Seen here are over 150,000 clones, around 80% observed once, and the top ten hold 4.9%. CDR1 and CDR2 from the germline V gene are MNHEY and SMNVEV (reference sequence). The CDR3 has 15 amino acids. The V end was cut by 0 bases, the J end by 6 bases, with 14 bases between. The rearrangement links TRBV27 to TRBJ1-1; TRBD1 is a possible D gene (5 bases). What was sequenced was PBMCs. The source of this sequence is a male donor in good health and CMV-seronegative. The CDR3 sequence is CASSLSGGEGAEAFF. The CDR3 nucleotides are TGTGCCAGCAGTTTATCTGGAGGGGAGGGAGCTGAAGCTTTCTTT.